This T cell receptor beta chain stems from a study of blood T cell repertoires in COVID-19. Across the study: Samples of COVID-19 (acute and convalescent) were obtained from the United States, Italy and Spain. Sources were T cells, B-cell-depleted T cells, or PBMCs; the material itself was cDNA or gDNA.

From germline, CDR1 is SEHNR and CDR2 FQNEAQ (reference sequence). This CDR3 has 15 amino acids. This clone was counted a few times. Original data processing: Researchers report that nucleated cell counts were estimated from reference gene primer amplification. The protocol was immunoSEQ multiplex PCR, while the TCRdb copy is restricted to in-frame clones and leaves out a portion. That table is the source of V, J and clone size, and D and trimming were worked out from the DNA. The table records over 130,000 clones, about 79% of them present only once. The chain has TRBV7-9 and TRBJ1-1; TRBD1 matches 8 bases. The sequence was obtained from a woman in her forties or fifties who had recovered from COVID-19. Source material: PBMCs or T cells enriched from blood (not recorded which). CDR3 amino acids: CATHYSGTGNTEAFF. CDR3 sequence (DNA): TGTGCTACCCATTACTCCGGGACAGGAAACACTGAAGCTTTCTTT.